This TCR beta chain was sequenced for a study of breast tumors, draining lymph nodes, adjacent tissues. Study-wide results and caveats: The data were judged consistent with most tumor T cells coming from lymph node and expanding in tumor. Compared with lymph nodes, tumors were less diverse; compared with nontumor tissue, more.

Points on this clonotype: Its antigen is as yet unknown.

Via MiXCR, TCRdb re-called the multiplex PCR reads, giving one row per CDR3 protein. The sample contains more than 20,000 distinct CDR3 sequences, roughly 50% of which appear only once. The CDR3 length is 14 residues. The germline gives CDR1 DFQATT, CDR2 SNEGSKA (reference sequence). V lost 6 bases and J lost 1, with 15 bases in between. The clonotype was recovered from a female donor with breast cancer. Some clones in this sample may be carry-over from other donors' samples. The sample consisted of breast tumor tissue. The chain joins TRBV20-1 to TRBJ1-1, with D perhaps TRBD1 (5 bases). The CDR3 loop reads CSASGGHPNTEAFF. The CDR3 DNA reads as TGCAGTGCCAGTGGTGGACACCCGAACACTGAAGCTTTCTTT.